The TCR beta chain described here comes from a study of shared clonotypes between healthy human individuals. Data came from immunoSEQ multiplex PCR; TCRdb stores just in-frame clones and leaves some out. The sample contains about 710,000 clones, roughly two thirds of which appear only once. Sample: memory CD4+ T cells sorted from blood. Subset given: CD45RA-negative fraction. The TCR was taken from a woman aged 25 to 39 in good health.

CDR3 sequence: CARSIRDSKNTEAFF. The CDR3 region has the DNA TGTGCCAGAAGCATCCGGGACAGTAAGAACACTGAAGCTTTCTTT. The gene calls are TRBV5-3 and TRBJ1-1; TRBD1 aligns across 7 bases. TRBV5-3 is identified as an open reading frame with a role that is uncertain. The CDR3 is 15 residues long. Losses at the gene ends were 4 bases for V and 1 base for J; bases not matched to a gene: 7.